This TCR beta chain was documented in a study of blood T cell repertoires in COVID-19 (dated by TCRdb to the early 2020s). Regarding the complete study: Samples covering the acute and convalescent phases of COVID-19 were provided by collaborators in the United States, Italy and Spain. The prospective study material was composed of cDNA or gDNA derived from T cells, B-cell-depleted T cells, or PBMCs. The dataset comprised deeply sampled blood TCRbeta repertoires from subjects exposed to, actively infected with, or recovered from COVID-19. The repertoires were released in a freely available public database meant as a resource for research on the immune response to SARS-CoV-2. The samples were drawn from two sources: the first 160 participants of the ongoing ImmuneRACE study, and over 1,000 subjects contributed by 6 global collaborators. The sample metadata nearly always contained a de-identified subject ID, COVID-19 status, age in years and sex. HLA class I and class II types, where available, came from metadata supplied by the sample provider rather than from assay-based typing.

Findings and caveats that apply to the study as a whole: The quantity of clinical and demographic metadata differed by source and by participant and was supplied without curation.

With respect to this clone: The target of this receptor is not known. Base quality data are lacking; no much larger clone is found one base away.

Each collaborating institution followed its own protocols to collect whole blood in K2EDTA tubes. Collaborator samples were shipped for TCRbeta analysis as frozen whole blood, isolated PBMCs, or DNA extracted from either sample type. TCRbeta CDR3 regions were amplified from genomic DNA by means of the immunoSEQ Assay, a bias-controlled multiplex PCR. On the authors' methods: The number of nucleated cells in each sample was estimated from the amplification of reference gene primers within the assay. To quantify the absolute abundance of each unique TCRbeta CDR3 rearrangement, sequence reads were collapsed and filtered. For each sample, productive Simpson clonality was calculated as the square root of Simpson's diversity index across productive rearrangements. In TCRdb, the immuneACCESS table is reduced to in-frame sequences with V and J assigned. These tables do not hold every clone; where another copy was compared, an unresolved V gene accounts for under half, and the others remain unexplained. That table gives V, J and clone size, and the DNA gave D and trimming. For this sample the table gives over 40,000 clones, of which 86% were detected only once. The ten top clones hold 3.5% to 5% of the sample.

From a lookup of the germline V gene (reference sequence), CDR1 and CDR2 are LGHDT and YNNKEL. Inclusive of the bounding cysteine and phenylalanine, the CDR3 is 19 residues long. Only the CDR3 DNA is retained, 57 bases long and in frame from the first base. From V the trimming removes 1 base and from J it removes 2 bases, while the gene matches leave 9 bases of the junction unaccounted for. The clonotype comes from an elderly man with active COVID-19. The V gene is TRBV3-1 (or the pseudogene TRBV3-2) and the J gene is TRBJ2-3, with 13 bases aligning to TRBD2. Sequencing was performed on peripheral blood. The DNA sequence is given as TGTGCCAGCAGCCAAGGGACTAGCGGGAGACTATGGTCCACAGATACGCAGTATTTT. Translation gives CASSQGTSGRLWSTDTQYF.